This entry concerns a single T cell receptor (beta chain). The antigen is not known. The data stem from a study of T cell responses to AZD1222 COVID-19 vaccine. Sequencing was performed with immunoSEQ multiplex PCR; in TCRdb, only in-frame clones are kept and a portion is missing. This table has about 120,000 clones, about 85% appearing once. Between the trimmed V and J ends, which lost 0 bases and 8 bases, there was a span of 10 bases. The CDR3 sequence is 13 residues long. The germline CDR1 and CDR2 sequences are LGHDT and YNNKEL (reference sequence). Study-wide results and caveats: It was only a handful of AZD1222 recipients who were seropositive at baseline. Receipt of two AZD1222 doses was followed by a rise in Spike-specific TCR breadth and depth. Nearly half of spike-specific TCRs reportedly go after variant regions that carry no mutations.

The source material was peripheral blood, sampled on day 0 of AZD1222 vaccination. This chain uses TRBV3-1 (or the pseudogene TRBV3-2) with TRBJ1-1; D gene uncertain. The TCR sequence derives from an adult in good health. CDR3 residues: CASSQDVNSEAFF. CDR3 DNA sequence: TGTGCCAGCAGCCAAGATGTAAACAGCGAAGCTTTCTTT.